The 18 T cell receptor beta chains listed next were all sequenced from one sample in a study of blood T cell repertoires in COVID-19. Repertoires were generated with immunoSEQ multiplex PCR, while TCRdb's copy carries only in-frame clones and drops some. This table holds under 200,000 clones, 86% found once. Sequences were obtained from peripheral blood. The receptor source for this set is a woman aged 55-69 years with COVID-19, enrolled during active disease.

This clone was found once. This chain connects TRBV12-5 to TRBJ1-4, with a possible D match to TRBD1 (6 bases). In germline, CDR1 is LGHNT, CDR2 FRNRAP. V dropped 4 bases and J dropped 4 bases, with 13 bases sitting between them. The CDR3 length is 15 residues. The CDR3 DNA is TGTGCTAGTGGTTCTATAGGGGGGGATAATGAAAAACTGTTTTTT. This encodes CASGSIGGDNEKLFF. The entire variable domain, with the rest obtained from reference TRBV12-5 and TRBJ1-4, is as follows: DARVTQTPRHKVTEMGQEVTMRCQPILGHNTVFWYRQTMMQGLELLAYFRNRAPLDDSGMPKDRFSAEMPDATLATLKIQPSEPRDSAVYFCASGSIGGDNEKLFFGSGTQLSVL.

The gene calls are TRBV27 and TRBJ1-1; the match to TRBD1 covers 7 bases. Germline V CDR1 and CDR2: MNHEY, SMNVEV (reference sequence). The V segment lost 5 bases and the J segment 5 bases; nucleotides outside the gene matches: 11. The CDR3 loop spans 15 amino acids. The CDR3 reads CASSPFTGVVTEAFF. The CDR3 nucleotides are TGTGCCAGCAGTCCCTTCACAGGGGTTGTGACTGAAGCTTTCTTT.

The rearrangement joins TRBV11-2 to TRBJ1-1; TRBD1 matches 8 bases. The CDR3 loop spans 17 amino acids. V lost 5 bases and J lost 1; bases outside the gene matches: 12. Per the germline V gene, CDR1 is SGHAT and CDR2 is FQNNGV. CDR3 protein: CASSPLWEDRENTEAFF. CDR3 nucleotide sequence: TGTGCCAGCAGCCCACTCTGGGAGGACAGGGAGAACACTGAAGCTTTCTTT.

The table lists this clone with a few counts. The CDR3 reads CASSLDTNPWGYTF. The CDR3 DNA reads as TGCGCCAGCAGCTTGGATACAAATCCATGGGGCTACACCTTC. The genes are TRBV5-1 and TRBJ1-2; D unresolved. V was cut by 0 bases and J by 8 bases, with 14 bases left in between. CDR3 size: 14 residues. CDR1 is SGHRS, CDR2 YFSETQ, per germline.

The rearrangement uses TRBV5-1 and TRBJ2-7; 9 bases line up with TRBD1. In germline, CDR1 is SGHRS, CDR2 YFSETQ. The CDR3 is made up of 14 amino acids. V lost 4 bases and J lost 2; bases outside the gene matches: 4. The CDR3 region has the DNA TGCGCCAGCAGCATCGGACAGGGGACCTACGAGCAGTACTTC. Translation gives CASSIGQGTYEQYF.

The chain couples TRBV6-2 or TRBV6-3 to TRBJ1-1; TRBD1 is a possible D gene (6 bases). The CDR3 totals 17 residues. The V gene's germline CDR1 is MNHEY and CDR2 SVGEGT. Trimming removed 4 bases from V and 1 base from J, with 19 bases in between. In nucleotides, the CDR3 is TGTGCCAGCAGTTTCCACACCATACAGGGCGGGAACACTGAAGCTTTCTTT. Translating gives CASSFHTIQGGNTEAFF.

The V and J genes are TRBV6-1 and TRBJ1-1; 7 bases map to TRBD1. The CDR3 consists of 15 residues. In germline, CDR1 is MNHNS, CDR2 SASEGT. The J segment lost 0 bases and the V segment lost 2 bases, leaving 3 bases of the junction unmatched. The CDR3 is CASSEIQGLNTEAFF. CDR3 DNA sequence: TGTGCCAGCAGTGAAATACAGGGGCTGAACACTGAAGCTTTCTTT.

The genes are TRBV7-9 and TRBJ2-7; TRBD2 is a possible D gene (5 bases). Per the germline V gene, CDR1 is SEHNR and CDR2 is FQNEAQ (reference sequence). V dropped 0 bases and J dropped 9 bases, with 9 bases sitting between them. The CDR3 runs to 12 residues. In DNA form, the CDR3 reads TGTGCCAGCAGCTTAGCGTTGAGCGGGCAGTACTTC. Protein product: CASSLALSGQYF.

The CDR3 DNA sequence: TGTGCCACCAGGGGGGCGTTCGAAGCAGATACGCAGTATTTT. This codes for CATRGAFEADTQYF. This sequence joins TRBV24-1 and TRBJ2-3; D is perhaps TRBD1 (6 bases). CDR1 KGHDR and CDR2 SFDVKD come from the germline V gene. V was clipped by 7 bases and J by 4 bases, with 14 bases between them. The CDR3 length is 14 residues.

The rearrangement uses TRBV6-2 or TRBV6-3 and TRBJ1-5, with TRBD1 as a possible D gene (6 bases). V lost 2 bases to trimming and J lost 3 bases, with 14 bases between them. This CDR3 is built from 16 residues. Germline assignment: CDR1 MNHEY and CDR2 SVGEGT. Here the CDR3 reads CASSYGETGFNQPQHF. The CDR3 nucleotides read TGTGCCAGCAGTTACGGGGAGACAGGCTTCAATCAGCCCCAGCATTTT.

The chain is built from TRBV24-1 and TRBJ1-2, with 9 bases identical to TRBD1. This CDR3 has 15 residues. The germline V gene has CDR1 KGHDR and CDR2 SFDVKD. V lost 1 base to trimming and J lost 6 bases; unmatched junction nucleotides: 5. In DNA, the CDR3 is TGTGCCACCAGTGATTTTACAGGGGGCCGGAATGGCTACACCTTC. This translates into CATSDFTGGRNGYTF.

The chain couples TRBV9 to TRBJ1-1, with D possibly being TRBD1 (6 bases). Trimming removed 2 bases at V and 1 base at J, with 12 bases between. Germline-derived CDR1 and CDR2 are SGDLS and YYNGEE. This CDR3 has 15 residues. CDR3 in amino acids: CASSVGAAGNTEAFF. The CDR3 nucleotides are TGTGCCAGCAGCGTGGGGGCAGCTGGGAACACTGAAGCTTTCTTT.

Turning to this clone: The junction differs from germline at one of its ends, possibly a read error. This chain uses TRBV6-1 with TRBJ1-5, with D perhaps matching TRBD1 (6 bases). Germline CDR1 and CDR2: MNHNS and SASEGT. The CDR3 spans 15 residues. CDR3 amino acids: CASTEAGTLNQPQHF. The CDR3 DNA reads TGTGCCAGCACTGAAGCCGGGACACTCAATCAGCCCCAGCATTTT.

The chain recombines TRBV27 with TRBJ1-4, with D perhaps TRBD1 (6 bases). Trimming pared 2 bases from V and 10 bases from J, leaving 11 bases between. Germline values: CDR1 MNHEY, CDR2 SMNVEV (reference sequence). CDR3 length: 13 residues. Here the CDR3 DNA reads TGTGCCAGCAGTTTAGCAGGGGCAGGAAAACTGTTTTTT. Its protein product is CASSLAGAGKLFF.

This clone was picked up a small number of times. This sequence joins TRBV11-2 and TRBJ1-6, with D possibly TRBD1 on 5 matching bases. This CDR3 has 15 residues. Trimming took 5 bases from V and 1 from J, leaving 9 bases between them. CDR1 and CDR2 (germline): SGHAT, FQNNGV. This CDR3 reads CASSPRGSYNSPLHF. The CDR3 nucleotides read TGTGCCAGCAGCCCCCGGGGGTCCTATAATTCACCCCTCCACTTT.

The rearrangement links TRBV6-6 to TRBJ1-4; a possible D gene is TRBD1 (6 bases). Germline CDR1 MNHNY, CDR2 SVGAGI (reference sequence). Trimming pared 2 bases from V and 7 bases from J, leaving 11 bases between. This CDR3 has 14 residues. This CDR3 reads CASSYGRGGEKLFF. CDR3 nucleotides: TGTGCCAGCAGTTACGGCAGGGGTGGTGAAAAACTGTTTTTT.

The V and J genes are TRBV11-3 and TRBJ1-2; D is possibly TRBD1 (5 bases). This CDR3 is built from 14 residues. Trimming took 2 bases from V and 4 from J, leaving 11 bases between them. Germline V gene lookup returns CDR1 SGHNT and CDR2 YENEEA. The DNA for the CDR3 is TGTGCCAGCAGCTTATATCCAGGGCTCTATGGCTACACCTTC. Protein sequence: CASSLYPGLYGYTF. The full variable domain, with the rest looked up from reference TRBV11-3 and TRBJ1-2, is EAGVVQSPRYKIIEKKQPVAFWCNPISGHNTLYWYLQNLGQGPELLIRYENEEAVDDSQLPKDRFSAERLKGVDSTLKIQPAELGDSAVYLCASSLYPGLYGYTFGSGTRLTVV.

The genes are TRBV30 and TRBJ2-7; 10 positions agree with TRBD2. CDR1 and CDR2 from the germline V gene are GTSNPN and SVGIG (reference sequence). Trimming took 2 bases from V and 5 from J; bases not matched to a gene: 9. CDR3 size: 15 residues. The CDR3 DNA reads as TGTGCCTGGAGTCAAATAGCGGGAGGTCTAAACGAGCAGTACTTC. It yields the protein CAWSQIAGGLNEQYF.